The 24 T cell receptor beta chains below come from one sample, sequenced in a study of CD8 T cells in Susac syndrome. Random hexamers primed reverse transcription of about 0.45 to 1 ug RNA. A single record per CDR3 protein comes from TCRdb applying MiXCR to the immunoSEQ multiplex PCR reads. The profile shows approximately 70,000 distinct CDR3 sequences, 85% to 95% of them singletons. Sequencing was performed on CD8+ T cells from PBMCs. The receptors shown here come from a human donor in good health.

The V gene is TRBV19, the J gene TRBJ1-1; 7 positions agree with TRBD1. The germline CDR1 and CDR2 sequences are LNHDA and SQIVND (reference sequence). V shed 9 bases, J shed 4 bases, and the junction held 5 bases outside the gene matches. This CDR3 contains 12 residues. The CDR3 DNA is TGTGCCAGCCGCCGACAGGGCACTGAAGCTTTCTTT. This encodes CASRRQGTEAFF.

This chain connects TRBV7-9 to TRBJ2-2, with D possibly being TRBD2 (6 bases). Trimming took 3 bases from V and 6 from J, leaving 14 bases between them. Germline V gene data show CDR1 as SEHNR and CDR2 as FQNEAQ (reference sequence). The CDR3 spans 15 residues. In DNA form, the CDR3 reads TGTGCCAGCAGCTTCGGGGGAGTGAGGTCCGGGGAGCTGTTTTTT. This codes for CASSFGGVRSGELFF.

The chain joins TRBV18 to TRBJ2-5, with 7 bases matching TRBD1. Germline V gene lookup returns CDR1 KGHSH and CDR2 LQKENI. V dropped 0 bases and J dropped 4; count of bases not matched to a gene: 2. The CDR3 is made up of 14 amino acids. CDR3 DNA sequence: TGTGCCAGCTCACCACCACAGGGGCGAGAGACCCAGTACTTC. Translated, it gives CASSPPQGRETQYF.

The V and J genes are TRBV9 and TRBJ2-3, with D unresolved. In germline, CDR1 is SGDLS, CDR2 YYNGEE. This CDR3 has 12 amino acids. V lost 4 bases and J 2 bases, leaving 5 bases between the germline ends. For the CDR3, the DNA is TGTGCCAGCAGCATGACCACAGATACGCAGTATTTT. It is translated as CASSMTTDTQYF.

CDR3 in amino acids: CAISEAINSNFYNEQFF. CDR3 sequence (DNA): TGTGCCATCAGTGAGGCCATAAACTCCAACTTCTACAATGAGCAGTTCTTC. The chain is built from TRBV10-3 and TRBJ2-1; D gene uncertain. V lost 2 bases and J lost 3, with 17 bases in between. Germline CDR1 ENHRY, CDR2 SYGVKD. There are 17 residues in the CDR3.

The genes are TRBV5-6 and TRBJ2-6, with D unresolved. The CDR3 length is 12 residues. Germline values: CDR1 SGHDT, CDR2 YYEEEE. V lost 7 bases and J lost 2, with 4 bases in between. The DNA for the CDR3 is TGTGCCAGCGTTGCTGGGGCCAACGTCCTGACTTTC. Protein product: CASVAGANVLTF.

The V and J genes are TRBV4-3 and TRBJ2-4; no clear D. Germline values: CDR1 LGHNA, CDR2 YSLEER. The ends were cut back, 4 bases at V and 8 bases at J, with 18 bases in the middle. This CDR3 is 15 amino acids long. CDR3 loop: CASSPRALSEDIQYF. The CDR3 bases are TGCGCCAGCAGCCCACGGGCGTTGTCCGAAGACATTCAGTACTTC.

This clonotype is a singleton in its sample. This chain uses TRBV5-1 with TRBJ1-1, with D perhaps TRBD1 (6 bases). The CDR3 consists of 16 residues. Trimming shortened V by 2 bases and J by 0 bases, and 14 bases separated the two germline ends. Germline V gives CDR1 SGHRS, CDR2 YFSETQ. DNA of the CDR3: TGCGCCAGCAGCTTTTCAGACGGACAGCTGAACACTGAAGCTTTCTTT. It translates to CASSFSDGQLNTEAFF. The full variable domain, completed using reference TRBV5-1 and TRBJ1-1, is KAGVTQTPRYLIKTRGQQVTLSCSPISGHRSVSWYQQTPGQGLQFLFEYFSETQRNKGNFPGRFSGRQFSNSRSEMNVSTLELGDSALYLCASSFSDGQLNTEAFFGQGTRLTVV.

This chain joins TRBV29-1 and TRBJ2-2; 7 nucleotides align to TRBD1. Losses at the gene ends were 1 base for V and 1 base for J; bases not matched to a gene: 6. This CDR3 region has 16 residues. Germline V lookup: CDR1 SQVTM, CDR2 ANQGSEA. This CDR3 is CSVEVLRTGNTGELFF. DNA for the CDR3: TGCAGCGTTGAAGTCCTGAGGACAGGGAACACCGGGGAGCTGTTTTTT.

The gene calls are TRBV7-9 and TRBJ1-4; D is perhaps TRBD1 (5 bases). Germline CDR1 reads SEHNR; CDR2 reads FQNEAQ (reference sequence). V lost 8 bases, J lost 6 bases, and 16 bases lay in between. The CDR3 consists of 14 residues. CDR3 loop: CASDSGLGDEKLFF. The CDR3 nucleotides read TGTGCCAGCGACTCAGGGTTAGGGGATGAAAAACTGTTTTTT.

The chain is built from TRBV30 and TRBJ2-1; possible D gene TRBD2, 6 bases. Trimming took 0 bases from V and 10 from J, leaving 13 bases between them. The length of the CDR3 is 13 residues. CDR1 and CDR2 (germline): GTSNPN, SVGIG (reference sequence). The CDR3 loop is CAWSVYSGQEQFF. CDR3 DNA sequence: TGTGCCTGGAGTGTATATAGCGGACAAGAGCAGTTCTTC.

The genes are TRBV4-3 and TRBJ1-1; no definite D call. CDR1 LGHNA and CDR2 YSLEER come from the germline V gene. The CDR3 has 15 residues. The V end was cut by 0 bases, the J end by 1 base, with 9 bases between. The CDR3 spells CASSQDWRTNTEAFF. The CDR3 DNA reads TGCGCCAGCAGCCAAGATTGGCGGACGAACACTGAAGCTTTCTTT.

CDR3 sequence reads: CASSPRGSGELFF. CDR3 nucleotides: TGTGCCAGCAGCCCCAGAGGCTCCGGGGAGCTGTTTTTT. The chain carries TRBV7-9 and TRBJ2-2, with D uncertain. CDR3 length: 13 residues. The germline CDR1 and CDR2 sequences are SEHNR and FQNEAQ (reference sequence). Trimming removed 5 bases from V and 6 bases from J, with 10 bases in between.

The J gene is TRBJ1-2, the V gene TRBV28; weak D call: TRBD1 (6 bases). Germline CDR1 MDHEN, CDR2 SYDVKM. The CDR3 is 13 residues long. V was cut by 9 bases and J by 0 bases, with 11 bases left in between. The CDR3 sequence: CASKQGSNYGYTF. In DNA, the CDR3 is TGTGCCAGTAAACAGGGTTCTAACTATGGCTACACCTTC.

The rearrangement uses TRBV29-1 and TRBJ2-1, with 10 positions matching TRBD2. Germline-derived CDR1 and CDR2 are SQVTM and ANQGSEA. The CDR3 has 12 residues. After removal of 5 bases from V and 7 bases from J, the junction contained 2 bases not matched to a gene. The CDR3 nucleotides read TGCAGCGTTCCAGCGGGGGGGAATGAGCAGTTCTTC. Protein sequence: CSVPAGGNEQFF.

This sequence joins TRBV9 and TRBJ2-7, with a tentative D call TRBD2 (6 bases). The CDR3 spans 15 residues. V lost 1 base to trimming and J lost 3 bases, with 14 bases between them. Germline assignment: CDR1 SGDLS and CDR2 YYNGEE. CDR3: CASSVSFGGNYEQYF. In DNA form, the CDR3 reads TGTGCCAGCAGCGTATCATTCGGGGGAAACTACGAGCAGTACTTC.

V gene TRBV4-1 combines with J gene TRBJ2-1, with 10 bases matching TRBD1. CDR3 size: 16 residues. V shed 1 base, J shed 7 bases, and the junction held 7 bases outside the gene matches. CDR1 and CDR2 from the germline V gene are MGHRA and YSYEKL. The CDR3, as DNA: TGCGCCAGCAGCCAAGCTGGGACAGGGGCATCAAATGAGCAGTTCTTC. Translation gives CASSQAGTGASNEQFF.

The CDR3 sequence: CSARDLVLAGSTDTQYF. The CDR3 DNA follows: TGCAGTGCTAGAGATCTCGTACTAGCGGGGAGCACAGATACGCAGTATTTT. V gene TRBV20-1 combines with J gene TRBJ2-3, with 10 bases lining up with TRBD2. CDR3 length: 17 amino acids. Germline values: CDR1 DFQATT, CDR2 SNEGSKA (reference sequence). J was trimmed by 0 bases and V by 0 bases; bases with no gene match: 6.

This chain joins TRBV4-3 and TRBJ1-2, with D perhaps matching TRBD1 (5 bases). There are 13 residues in the CDR3. The V gene's germline CDR1 is LGHNA and CDR2 YSLEER. Trimming took 4 bases from V and 8 from J, leaving 14 bases between them. The CDR3: CASSPQGFRGYTF. CDR3 sequence (DNA): TGCGCCAGCAGCCCGCAGGGATTTCGAGGCTACACCTTC.

The rearrangement joins TRBV9 to TRBJ2-2, with D perhaps assigned TRBD1 or TRBD2 (5 bases each). Deletions cut 4 bases from V and 4 bases from J, with 23 bases between. From germline, CDR1 is SGDLS and CDR2 YYNGEE. The CDR3 is 18 amino acids. The CDR3 loop is CASSPPTEGHGLTGELFF. For the CDR3, the DNA is TGTGCCAGCAGCCCCCCCACGGAAGGACATGGACTCACCGGGGAGCTGTTTTTT.

This chain joins TRBV15 and TRBJ1-3, with D unresolved. Trimming removed 0 bases at V and 0 bases at J, with 6 bases between. Per germline, CDR1 LNHNV and CDR2 YYDKDF (reference sequence). This CDR3 is 15 amino acids long. The CDR3 DNA follows: TGTGCCACCAGCAGAGAACACAGCTCTGGAAACACCATATATTTT. Residues: CATSREHSSGNTIYF.

This chain uses TRBV29-1 with TRBJ2-1; 11 nucleotides align to TRBD2. Germline CDR1 is SQVTM and CDR2 is ANQGSEA. V dropped 3 bases and J dropped 4; count of bases not matched to a gene: 20. The CDR3 length is 20 residues. The CDR3 here is CSVDATGLAGGQQFYNEQFF. CDR3 nucleotides: TGCAGCGTTGACGCCACGGGTTTAGCGGGGGGGCAACAATTTTACAATGAGCAGTTCTTC.

The chain employs TRBV19 and TRBJ2-2; no clear D. This CDR3 spans 18 amino acids. The V end was cut by 0 bases, the J end by 2 bases, with 16 bases between. CDR1 and CDR2 (germline): LNHDA, SQIVND (reference sequence). In DNA, the CDR3 is TGTGCCAGTAGTATAGATGACCGTGGGTTACAAAACACCGGGGAGCTGTTTTTT. Amino acid sequence: CASSIDDRGLQNTGELFF. Combining the CDR3 with reference TRBV19 and TRBJ2-2 gives the whole variable domain DGGITQSPKYLFRKEGQNVTLSCEQNLNHDAMYWYRQDPGQGLRLIYYSQIVNDFQKGDIAEGYSVSREKKESFPLTVTSAQKNPTAFYLCASSIDDRGLQNTGELFFGEGSRLTVL.

J is TRBJ2-1 and V is TRBV15; D ambiguous. The CDR3 sequence is 15 residues long. The V end lost 5 bases, the J end lost 2 bases, and 13 bases lay between the germline ends. Germline V gene lookup returns CDR1 LNHNV and CDR2 YYDKDF (reference sequence). The CDR3 nucleotides are TGTGCCACCAGCGGATTTTTAGAAGCCTACAATGAGCAGTTCTTC. Its protein is CATSGFLEAYNEQFF.